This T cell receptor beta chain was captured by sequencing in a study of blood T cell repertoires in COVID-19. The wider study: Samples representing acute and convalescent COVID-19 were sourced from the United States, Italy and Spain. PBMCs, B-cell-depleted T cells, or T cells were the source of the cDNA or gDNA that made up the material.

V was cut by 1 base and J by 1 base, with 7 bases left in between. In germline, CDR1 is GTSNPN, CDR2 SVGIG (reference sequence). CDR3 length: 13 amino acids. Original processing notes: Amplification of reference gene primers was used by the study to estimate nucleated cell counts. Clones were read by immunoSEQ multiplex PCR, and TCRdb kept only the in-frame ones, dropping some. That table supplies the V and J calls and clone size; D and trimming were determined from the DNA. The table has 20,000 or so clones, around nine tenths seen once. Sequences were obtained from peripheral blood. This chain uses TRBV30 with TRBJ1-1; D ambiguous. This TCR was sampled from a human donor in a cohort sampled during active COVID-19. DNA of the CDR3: TGTGCCTGGAGTGGTGCGAGGAACACTGAAGCTTTCTTT. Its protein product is CAWSGARNTEAFF.